These 22 T cell receptor beta chains share one sample of origin, sequenced in a study of T cell clonotyping in hematopoietic cell transplantation. Assay: immunoSEQ multiplex PCR; the TCRdb copy retains only in-frame clones and omits some. The repertoire includes 25,000 or so clones, 70% to 75% of them detected once, and about 6.5% sits in the top ten. Described time point: recipient sample about 28 days before transplant, after cytoreduction. The sequencing here drew on peripheral blood mononuclear cells, taken before stem cell transplant. The receptors were sampled from a middle-aged man with myelodysplastic syndrome. Some clones in this sample may be carry-over from other donors' samples.

The rearrangement uses TRBV10-3 and TRBJ2-2; D is perhaps TRBD2 (6 bases). CDR3 size: 14 residues. V lost 8 bases to trimming and J lost 1 base, with 11 bases between them. Germline CDR1 ENHRY, CDR2 SYGVKD. DNA for the CDR3: TGTGCCATCTGGGTGGGAGGGAACACCGGGGAGCTGTTTTTT. Translated: CAIWVGGNTGELFF.

Only a few counts were recorded for this clone. The chain uses TRBV2 and TRBJ2-5; D ambiguous. From germline, CDR1 is SNHLY and CDR2 FYNNEI. The V end lost 4 bases, the J end lost 7 bases, and 16 bases lay between the germline ends. There are 14 residues in the CDR3. CDR3 nucleotide sequence: TGTGCCAGCAGTGGACTCGACCGTCCAATGACCCAGTACTTC. Its protein product is CASSGLDRPMTQYF.

The chain recombines TRBV6-5 with TRBJ1-1, with 8 bases aligning to TRBD1. Germline trimming cut 6 bases from V and 4 bases from J; bases unmatched to any gene: 4. There are 13 residues in the CDR3. Germline V gene sequence: CDR1 MNHEY, CDR2 SVGAGI. The CDR3, as DNA: TGTGCCAGCAGACGTGACAGGGGCACTGAAGCTTTCTTT. It translates to CASRRDRGTEAFF.

The V and J genes are TRBV28 and TRBJ1-2; D gene ambiguous. This CDR3 contains 8 residues. CDR1 is MDHEN and CDR2 is SYDVKM in the germline V gene. V was clipped by 8 bases and J by 8 bases, with 3 bases between them. CDR3 bases: TGTGCCAGCGGCGGCTACACCTTC. Its translation: CASGGYTF.

V usage is TRBV4-3 and J usage is TRBJ2-2; tentatively, D is TRBD1 (6 bases). CDR3 length equals 15 residues. V was clipped by 3 bases and J by 5 bases, with 13 bases between them. In germline, CDR1 is LGHNA, CDR2 YSLEER. The CDR3 sequence: CASSHEQGTTGELFF. Written as DNA, the CDR3 is TGCGCCAGCAGCCATGAACAGGGTACAACCGGGGAGCTGTTTTTT.

The V gene is TRBV5-1, the J gene TRBJ2-5; D unresolved. The V end lost 2 bases, the J end lost 3 bases, and 8 bases lay between the germline ends. The CDR3 sequence is 13 residues long. The germline V gene encodes CDR1 SGHRS and CDR2 YFSETQ. This CDR3 reads CASSFAGEETQYF. Written as DNA, the CDR3 is TGCGCCAGCAGCTTTGCAGGAGAAGAGACCCAGTACTTC.

By share of the sample, this clone is medium-sized. The rearrangement links TRBV7-9 to TRBJ1-2; no firm D call. Germline values: CDR1 SEHNR, CDR2 FQNEAQ (reference sequence). The ends were cut back, 6 bases at V and 3 bases at J, with 17 bases in the middle. CDR3 length equals 15 residues. The CDR3 loop is CASSGVGKLDYGYTF. CDR3 in DNA: TGTGCCAGCAGTGGTGTCGGCAAGCTTGACTATGGCTACACCTTC. Full variable domain (remainder filled in from reference TRBV7-9 and TRBJ1-2): DTGVSQNPRHKITKRGQNVTFRCDPISEHNRLYWYRQTLGQGPEFLTYFQNEAQLEKSRLLSDRFSAERPKGSFSTLEIQRTEQGDSAMYLCASSGVGKLDYGYTFGSGTRLTVV.

The chain links TRBV25-1 to TRBJ1-1; TRBD1 aligns across 8 bases. Trimming at V came to 6 bases and at J to 3 bases, leaving 15 bases not matched to a gene. The CDR3 runs to 17 residues. Germline V gene lookup returns CDR1 MGHDK and CDR2 SYGVNS. CDR3 in DNA: TGTGCCAGCAGAAGCAGGGGCAGGGGGCCCGGTGACACTGAAGCTTTCTTT. Its translation: CASRSRGRGPGDTEAFF.

This clone showed up just a few times. The genes are TRBV5-6 and TRBJ1-4; TRBD1 is a possible D gene (6 bases). Germline V lookup: CDR1 SGHDT, CDR2 YYEEEE. The V and J ends lost 2 bases and 8 bases respectively, with 13 bases between them. The CDR3 consists of 14 residues. CDR3 coding DNA: TGTGCCAGCAGCTTTAAAGAGGGGGGAGAAAAACTGTTTTTT. Translating it yields CASSFKEGGEKLFF.

The chain combines TRBV20-1 with TRBJ2-7; D unclear. Germline assignment: CDR1 DFQATT and CDR2 SNEGSKA (reference sequence). The CDR3 spans 11 residues. V was trimmed by 4 bases and J by 5 bases, leaving 9 bases between them. CDR3 protein: CSATDGDEQYF. Written as DNA, the CDR3 is TGCAGTGCTACAGATGGCGACGAGCAGTACTTC.

A word on this clone: Relative to the germline gene, one junction end is altered; a read error may explain this. This chain uses TRBV29-1 with TRBJ1-2; D is perhaps TRBD1 (5 bases). This CDR3 contains 13 residues. Germline assignment: CDR1 SQVTM and CDR2 ANQGSEA. The CDR3 DNA is TGCAGCGTTGTTGTCTGGGACCCCGCTCTATCATGCTTC. It encodes CSVVVWDPALSCF.

The chain is built from TRBV4-1 and TRBJ1-5, with unresolved D. V lost 3 bases and J lost 4, with 7 bases in between. The CDR3 is made up of 13 amino acids. The germline V gene has CDR1 MGHRA and CDR2 YSYEKL. CDR3 nucleotides: TGCGCCAGCAGCCACGAGTTGAATCAGCCCCAGCATTTT. As protein: CASSHELNQPQHF.

The V call is TRBV29-1, the J call TRBJ1-2, with TRBD1 matching 7 bases. CDR3 size: 12 residues. Germline CDR1 is SQVTM and CDR2 is ANQGSEA. The V segment lost 7 bases and the J segment 6 bases; nucleotides outside the gene matches: 8. This CDR3 reads CSARTGENGYTF. The CDR3 DNA reads as TGCAGCGCCAGAACAGGGGAGAATGGCTACACCTTC.

In its sample, this clone was seen once. The rearrangement links TRBV30 to TRBJ1-3; the D is unclear. The V end was cut by 0 bases, the J end by 4 bases, with 10 bases between. The CDR3 is 14 amino acids. Germline V gene sequence: CDR1 GTSNPN, CDR2 SVGIG (reference sequence). CDR3 sequence: CAWSVSGRGNTIYF. The DNA for the CDR3 is TGTGCCTGGAGTGTATCCGGGAGAGGAAACACCATATATTTT.

The rearrangement uses TRBV6-1 and TRBJ1-2; D is unclear. Between the trimmed V and J ends, which lost 1 base and 4 bases, there was a span of 10 bases. The CDR3 is made up of 14 amino acids. Looked up from germline, CDR1 is MNHNS and CDR2 is SASEGT. The CDR3 coding sequence is TGTGCCAGCAGTGAAGTGTCCCGGGGCTATGGCTACACCTTC. Amino acid sequence: CASSEVSRGYGYTF.

The count of this clone is one. The CDR3 is CASSKIGTYEQYF. CDR3 DNA: TGTGCCAGTAGTAAAATAGGCACCTACGAGCAGTACTTC. The rearrangement joins TRBV19 to TRBJ2-7, with no clear D. Between the trimmed V and J ends, which lost 4 bases and 2 bases, there was a span of 9 bases. CDR1 and CDR2 (germline): LNHDA, SQIVND (reference sequence). The CDR3 sequence is 13 residues long.

This clone was picked up a small number of times. The rearrangement joins TRBV7-2 to TRBJ1-6, with 7 bases that match TRBD1. Germline V gives CDR1 SGHTA, CDR2 FQGNSA. The V gene end was trimmed by 3 bases and the J gene end by 7 bases; junction bases not matched to a gene: 6. The CDR3 is made up of 15 amino acids. CDR3 coding DNA: TGTGCCAGCAGCTTGCAGGGACAGCTAAATTCACCCCTCCACTTT. Its protein is CASSLQGQLNSPLHF.

The J gene is TRBJ2-5, the V gene TRBV5-1, with D maybe TRBD2 (5 bases). Between the trimmed V and J ends, which lost 0 bases and 0 bases, there was a span of 6 bases. The CDR3 has 14 amino acids. CDR1 is SGHRS, CDR2 YFSETQ, per germline. The CDR3 DNA follows: TGCGCCAGCAGCTTGGCCGGGGACCAAGAGACCCAGTACTTC. Translating it yields CASSLAGDQETQYF.

The chain combines TRBV20-1 with TRBJ1-1; D unresolved. V was shortened by 6 bases and J by 7 bases, with 12 bases between the two germline ends. The germline V gene has CDR1 DFQATT and CDR2 SNEGSKA (reference sequence). The CDR3 is 11 amino acids. The CDR3 reads CSAHGVVEAFF. The CDR3 DNA reads as TGCAGTGCCCATGGGGTGGTTGAAGCTTTCTTT.

This clone showed up just a few times. This chain joins TRBV30 and TRBJ1-6, with no clear D. CDR1 and CDR2 (germline): GTSNPN, SVGIG (reference sequence). With 4 bases removed from V and 0 bases from J, the gap between germline ends came to 10 bases. The CDR3 covers 15 residues. The CDR3 reads CAWTSPSSYNSPLHF. CDR3 bases: TGTGCCTGGACTAGCCCGAGCTCCTATAATTCACCCCTCCACTTT.

This clone came up once. The rearrangement joins TRBV6-1 to TRBJ1-2; D unresolved. This CDR3 is 12 amino acids long. The V gene lost 8 bases and the J gene lost 1 base, with 8 bases spanning the gap. The germline CDR1 and CDR2 sequences are MNHNS and SASEGT. For the CDR3, the DNA is TGTGCCAGCGGAGAGCATAACTATGGCTACACCTTC. It codes for CASGEHNYGYTF.

This clone showed up just once. The chain is built from TRBV10-3 and TRBJ2-7, with 11 bases that match TRBD2. Trimming cost V 6 bases and J 1 base; bases outside gene matches: 2. The CDR3 totals 14 residues. Germline V gives CDR1 ENHRY, CDR2 SYGVKD. CDR3 in amino acids: CAIRGTSGSYEQYF. In nucleotides, the CDR3 is TGTGCCATCAGGGGGACTAGCGGATCCTACGAGCAGTACTTC.